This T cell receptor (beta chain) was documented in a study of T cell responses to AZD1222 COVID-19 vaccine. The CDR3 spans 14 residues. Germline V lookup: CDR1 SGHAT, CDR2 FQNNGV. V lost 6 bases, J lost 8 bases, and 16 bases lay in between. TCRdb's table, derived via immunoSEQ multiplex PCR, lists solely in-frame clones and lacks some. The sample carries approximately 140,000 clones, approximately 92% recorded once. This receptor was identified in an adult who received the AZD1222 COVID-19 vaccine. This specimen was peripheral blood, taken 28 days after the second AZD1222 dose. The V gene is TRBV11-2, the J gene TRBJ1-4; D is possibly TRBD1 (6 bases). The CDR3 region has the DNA TGTGCCAGCAGTTCTACAGGGCGAGGAGAAAAACTGTTTTTT. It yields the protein CASSSTGRGEKLFF.